The T cell receptor beta chain described here comes from a study of cytomegalovirus exposure and HLA in healthy donors. The primer mix had 60 Vbeta and 13 Jbeta primers. Under the authors' procedure: In a later analysis, roughly 11 million of 60 million to 80 million unique beta chains occurred in at least two donors. TCRdb keeps only in-frame clones here, not all; method: immunoSEQ multiplex PCR. That table gives V, J and clone size, and the DNA gave D and trimming. The profile shows some 65,000 clones, less than 70% of them singletons. Germline CDR1 reads SNHLY; CDR2 reads FYNNEI. The V end was cut by 2 bases, the J end by 5 bases, with 6 bases between. The CDR3 has 12 amino acids.

This chain joins TRBV2 and TRBJ2-5; D uncertain. The TCR sequence derives from a young man in good health and CMV-seronegative. Sequenced input: PBMCs. CDR3 bases: TGTGCCAGCAGTGAATTCATCGAGACCCAGTACTTC. It specifies CASSEFIETQYF.